The 9 T cell receptor beta chains below were found in one sample sequenced in a study of cytomegalovirus exposure and HLA in healthy donors. The PCR ran on 60 Vbeta and 13 Jbeta primers. Profiling relied on immunoSEQ multiplex PCR, and the TCRdb table lists in-frame clones only, not all of them. The repertoire has about 160,000 clones, roughly 85% of them found once; the top ten carry 1%. The sequenced sample consisted of PBMCs. The source of these receptors is a boy aged 2 to 10 in good health and CMV-seronegative.

This clone was recorded a few times. The chain has TRBV7-8 and TRBJ2-1; 11 nucleotides line up with TRBD2. The CDR3 is 16 residues long. Germline CDR1 SGHVS, CDR2 FQNEAQ. The J segment lost 6 bases and the V segment lost 1 base, leaving 5 bases of the junction unmatched. The CDR3 spells CASSLGPGLAVNEQFF. CDR3 DNA: TGTGCCAGCAGCTTAGGTCCGGGACTAGCGGTCAATGAGCAGTTCTTC.

This clone was counted between two and nine times. The chain uses TRBV6-4 and TRBJ1-2; D perhaps matches TRBD1 (5 bases). Between the trimmed V and J ends, which lost 3 bases and 4 bases, there was a span of 12 bases. The germline V gene encodes CDR1 MRHNA and CDR2 SNTAGT. The CDR3 length is 14 residues. The CDR3: CASSEAGGSYGYTF. The DNA of the CDR3 is TGTGCCAGCAGTGAGGCTGGGGGGAGCTATGGCTACACCTTC.

The chain is built from TRBV19 and TRBJ1-2; weak D call: TRBD1 (5 bases). From germline, CDR1 is LNHDA and CDR2 SQIVND (reference sequence). This CDR3 has 14 amino acids. V lost 2 bases and J lost 8, with 15 bases in between. The chain's CDR3 is CASSITAGHEGYTF. The CDR3 coding sequence is TGTGCCAGTAGTATAACGGCAGGGCATGAAGGCTACACCTTC.

This clone was recorded a few times. The chain employs TRBV28 and TRBJ2-1; the match to TRBD2 covers 10 bases. Trimming cost V 4 bases and J 8 bases; bases outside gene matches: 14. Germline values: CDR1 MDHEN, CDR2 SYDVKM. The CDR3 sequence is 17 residues long. CDR3 DNA sequence: TGTGCCAGCAGTTCCCGACTAGCGGGTCGTTTTTTGGATGAGCAGTTCTTC. Translated: CASSSRLAGRFLDEQFF. Together with reference TRBV28 and TRBJ2-1, the CDR3 gives the full variable domain: DVKVTQSSRYLVKRTGEKVFLECVQDMDHENMFWYRQDPGLGLRLIYFSYDVKMKEKGDIPEGYSVSREKKERFSLILESASTNQTSMYLCASSSRLAGRFLDEQFFGPGTRLTVL.

The chain links TRBV5-8 to TRBJ1-2; D call uncertain. This CDR3 spans 13 amino acids. V lost 0 bases and J lost 7, with 10 bases in between. Germline assignment: CDR1 SGHTS and CDR2 YDEGEE. CDR3 region: CASSLGAPAGYTF. Written as DNA, the CDR3 is TGTGCCAGCAGCTTGGGGGCCCCCGCTGGCTACACCTTC.

The J gene is TRBJ2-1, the V gene TRBV7-9, with 8 bases aligning to TRBD2. CDR3 length: 16 amino acids. The germline gives CDR1 SEHNR, CDR2 FQNEAQ (reference sequence). The junction had 12 bases not matched to a gene; V was cut back by 5 bases and J by 6 bases. The CDR3 region has the DNA TGTGCCAGCAGCCCCCCCCGCGGGGGGACCCTCAATGAGCAGTTCTTC. This encodes CASSPPRGGTLNEQFF.

The chain employs TRBV28 and TRBJ2-1; tentative D call: TRBD1 (6 bases). The CDR3 consists of 19 residues. From germline, CDR1 is MDHEN and CDR2 SYDVKM. Trimming took 4 bases from V and 5 from J, leaving 27 bases between them. The CDR3, as DNA: TGTGCCAGCAGTTCTAGTCCCCCTCAGACAGGATTGAGGCACAATGAGCAGTTCTTC. Amino acid sequence: CASSSSPPQTGLRHNEQFF.

The CDR3, as DNA: TGTGCCAGCAGCCAATGGGGGGGACAGGGGAATTCACCCCTCCACTTT. It encodes CASSQWGGQGNSPLHF. The genes are TRBV7-9 and TRBJ1-6, with 10 bases matching TRBD1. V lost 5 bases and J lost 7; bases outside the gene matches: 8. Germline V gene sequence: CDR1 SEHNR, CDR2 FQNEAQ (reference sequence). The CDR3 has 16 residues.

This clone occurred a few times. Other DNA sequences of this sample code for an identical CDR3. The chain couples TRBV19 to TRBJ2-7, with TRBD1 as a possible D gene (5 bases). The germline V gene has CDR1 LNHDA and CDR2 SQIVND (reference sequence). The CDR3 is 11 residues long. The V gene lost 7 bases and the J gene lost 3 bases, with 7 bases spanning the gap. CDR3 protein: CASTDSYEQYF. The CDR3 DNA is TGTGCCAGTACTGACAGCTACGAGCAGTACTTC.